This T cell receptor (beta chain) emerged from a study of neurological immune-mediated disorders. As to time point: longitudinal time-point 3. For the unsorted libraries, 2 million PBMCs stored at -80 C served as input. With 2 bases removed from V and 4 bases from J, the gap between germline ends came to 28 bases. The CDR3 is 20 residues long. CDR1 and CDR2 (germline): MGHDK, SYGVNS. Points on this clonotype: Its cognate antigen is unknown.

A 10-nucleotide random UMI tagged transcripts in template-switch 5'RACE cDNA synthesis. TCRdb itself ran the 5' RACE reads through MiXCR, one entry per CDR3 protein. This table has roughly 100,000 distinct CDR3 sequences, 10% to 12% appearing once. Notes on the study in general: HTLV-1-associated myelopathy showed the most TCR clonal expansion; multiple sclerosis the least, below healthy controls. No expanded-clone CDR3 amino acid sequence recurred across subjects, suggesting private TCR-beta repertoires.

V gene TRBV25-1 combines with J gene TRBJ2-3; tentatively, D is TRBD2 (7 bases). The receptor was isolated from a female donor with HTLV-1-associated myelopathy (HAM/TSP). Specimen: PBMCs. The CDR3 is CASSEGRGAPPHGRPDTQYF. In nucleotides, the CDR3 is TGTGCCAGCAGTGAAGGTCGGGGGGCCCCCCCTCATGGACGTCCAGATACGCAGTATTTT.